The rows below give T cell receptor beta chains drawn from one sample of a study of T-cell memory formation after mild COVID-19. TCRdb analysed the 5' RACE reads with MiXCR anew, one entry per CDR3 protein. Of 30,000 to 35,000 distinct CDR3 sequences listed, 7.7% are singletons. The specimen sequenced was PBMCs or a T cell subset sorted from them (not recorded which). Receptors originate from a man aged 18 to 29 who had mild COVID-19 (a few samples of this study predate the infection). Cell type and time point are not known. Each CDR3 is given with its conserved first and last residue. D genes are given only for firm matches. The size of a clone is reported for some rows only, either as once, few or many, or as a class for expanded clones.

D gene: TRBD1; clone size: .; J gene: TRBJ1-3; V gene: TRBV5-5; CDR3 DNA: TGTGCCAGCAGCTTCGCAGGGGGGAACACCATATATTTT; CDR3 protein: CASSFAGGNTIYF
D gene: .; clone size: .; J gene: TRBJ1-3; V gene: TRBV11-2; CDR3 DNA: TGTGCCAGCAGCCAAGGGTCGCTAGTCTCTGGAAACACCATATATTTT; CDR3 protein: CASSQGSLVSGNTIYF
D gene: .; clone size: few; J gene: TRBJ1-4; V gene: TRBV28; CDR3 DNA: TGTGCCAGCAGTTCCCCTGTTGCAACTAATGAAAAACTGTTTTTT; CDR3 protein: CASSSPVATNEKLFF
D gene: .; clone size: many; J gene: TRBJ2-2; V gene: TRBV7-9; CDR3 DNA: TGTGCCAGCAGCCCGAGCGTCGGGGAGCTGTTTTTT; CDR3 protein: CASSPSVGELFF
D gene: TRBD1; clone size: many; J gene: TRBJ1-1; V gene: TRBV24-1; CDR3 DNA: TGTGCCACCAGTGGAGCTGGGACAGGGTCGAACACTGAAGCTTTCTTT; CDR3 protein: CATSGAGTGSNTEAFF
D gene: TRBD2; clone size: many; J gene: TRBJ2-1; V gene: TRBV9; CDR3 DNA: TGTGCCAGCAGCGCGCCGACTAGCTATGAGCAGTTCTTC; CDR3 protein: CASSAPTSYEQFF
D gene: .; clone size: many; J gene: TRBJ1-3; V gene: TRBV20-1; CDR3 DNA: TGCAGTGCTAGAGGGACCAGCGGCCCTGGAAACACCATATATTTT; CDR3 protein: CSARGTSGPGNTIYF
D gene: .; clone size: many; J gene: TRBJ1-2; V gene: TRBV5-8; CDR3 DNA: TGTGCCAGCAGCTTGGTCCCGCCCCGTCAAGGCTACACCTTC; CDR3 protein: CASSLVPPRQGYTF
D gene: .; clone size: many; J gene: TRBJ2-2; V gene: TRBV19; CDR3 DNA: TGTGCCAGTAGTACTCGACCGAACACCGGGGAGCTGTTTTTT; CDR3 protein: CASSTRPNTGELFF
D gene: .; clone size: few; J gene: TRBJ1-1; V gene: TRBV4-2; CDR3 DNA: TGTGCCAGCAGCCCCGAAGGATGGGGGGACACTGAAGCTTTCTTT; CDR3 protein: CASSPEGWGDTEAFF
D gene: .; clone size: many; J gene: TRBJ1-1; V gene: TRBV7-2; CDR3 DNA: TGTGCCAGCAGCTTGGAGGGGAATGCCGGGGCTGGGGAGGCTTTCTTT; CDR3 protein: CASSLEGNAGAGEAFF
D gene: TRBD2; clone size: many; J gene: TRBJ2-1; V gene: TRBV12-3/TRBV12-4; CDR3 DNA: TGTGCCAGCAGCCCTACTAGCGGAAATCAGTTCTTC; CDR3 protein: CASSPTSGNQFF
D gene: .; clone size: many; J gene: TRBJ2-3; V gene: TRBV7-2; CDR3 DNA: TGTGCCAGCAGCCCGCTTTCCACAGATACGCAGTATTTT; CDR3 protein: CASSPLSTDTQYF
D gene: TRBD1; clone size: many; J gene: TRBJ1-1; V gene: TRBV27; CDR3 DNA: TGTGCCAGCAGTTTATGGAGCGACAGGGGAGAAGCTTTCTTT; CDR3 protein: CASSLWSDRGEAFF